Listed below are T cell receptor beta chains from one sample, sequenced in a study of glioma-infiltrating T cells. TCRdb passed the multiplex PCR reads through MiXCR, listing each CDR3 protein once. The sample has fewer than 500,000 distinct CDR3 sequences, around 38% seen once. Sequenced material: glioma tissue, nonneoplastic brain tissue, or PBMCs (not recorded which). These receptors all come from a human donor with low-grade glioma or glioblastoma, undergoing nonglioma brain surgery, or in good health (not recorded which). Each CDR3 is given with its conserved first and last residue. D genes are given only for firm matches. The size of a clone is reported for some rows only, either as once, few or many, or as a class for expanded clones.

j_call | v_call | clone_size | d_call | cdr3_nt | cdr3_aa
TRBJ1-2 | TRBV28 | . | . | TGTGCCAGCAGTTCCCGGGGCGGGGGAAGCTATGGCTTTACCTTC | CASSSRGGGSYGFTF
TRBJ1-2 | TRBV29-1 | . | . | TGCAGCGTTGGAGGTGGAACCCTCTATGGCTACACCTTC | CSVGGGTLYGYTF
TRBJ2-5 | TRBV27 | . | TRBD1 | TGTGCCAGCAGTTGGACAGGGAGGACCGGAGAGACCCAGTACTTC | CASSWTGRTGETQYF
TRBJ1-1 | TRBV6-1 | many | . | TGTGCCAGCACTCCCAGCAATGGGTACACTGAAGCTTTCTTT | CASTPSNGYTEAFF
TRBJ1-1 | TRBV3-1 | . | TRBD1 | TGTGCCAGCAGCCAAGAGTCGGGCAGGGGGAACACTGAAACTTTCTTT | CASSQESGRGNTETFF
TRBJ1-1 | TRBV6-1 | many | . | TGTGCCAGCAGCTACAATGGGGGGCCACCCCAAGCTTTCTTT | CASSYNGGPPQAFF
TRBJ1-5 | TRBV7-2 | . | . | TGTGCCAGCAGCTTAGGCGAGACGATCAATCAGACCCAGCATTTT | CASSLGETINQTQHF
TRBJ2-7 | TRBV14 | few | . | TGTGCCAGCAGCCTGCAGGGAGTTTCCGAGCAGTACTTC | CASSLQGVSEQYF
TRBJ1-1 | TRBV2 | . | TRBD1 | TGTGCCAGCAGCTGGACAGGGGGGGCTAAAGCTTTCTTT | CASSWTGGAKAFF
TRBJ1-2 | TRBV7-9 | . | . | TGTGCCAGCAGTCGATATGAAGTACCCTCATTC | CASSRYEVPSF
TRBJ2-1 | TRBV6-6 | . | . | TGTGCCAGCAGTTACGATGGACTGGAACCTACCTACGAGCAGTTCTTC | CASSYDGLEPTYEQFF
TRBJ2-6 | TRBV28 | . | TRBD2 | TGTGCCCACTGCCGACGGGGGGGTTTTGGTGCGGGGGCCAACGTCCTGACTTTC | CAHCRRGGFGAGANVLTF
TRBJ1-1 | TRBV7-2 | few | TRBD1 | TGTGCCAGCAGCTTTAGACAGGGTGTTGAAGCTTTCTTT | CASSFRQGVEAFF
TRBJ1-5 | TRBV7-9 | once | . | TGTGCCAGCGACAGTGGGTTAAGCAATCAGCCCCAGCATTTT | CASDSGLSNQPQHF
TRBJ1-2 | TRBV7-2 | many | TRBD1 | TGTGCCAGCAGCCCTGGACAGGGCGGCTATGGCTACACCTTC | CASSPGQGGYGYTF
TRBJ2-7 | TRBV7-9 | . | TRBD1 | TGTGCCAGCCACGGGGACAGTTACGAGCAGTACTTC | CASHGDSYEQYF
TRBJ1-5 | TRBV7-2 | few | . | TGTGCCAGCAGCACGGACAGAAATCAGCCCCAGCATTTT | CASSTDRNQPQHF
TRBJ1-5 | TRBV20-1 | . | . | TGCAGTGCTAGAGACGGTTTATCCAATCAGCTCCAGCATTTT | CSARDGLSNQLQHF